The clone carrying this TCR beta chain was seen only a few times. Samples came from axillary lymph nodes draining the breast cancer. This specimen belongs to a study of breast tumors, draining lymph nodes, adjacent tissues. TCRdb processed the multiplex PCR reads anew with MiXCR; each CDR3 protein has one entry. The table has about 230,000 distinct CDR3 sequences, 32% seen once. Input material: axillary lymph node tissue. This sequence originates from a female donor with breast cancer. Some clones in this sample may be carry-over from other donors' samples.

CDR3: CAWSAAGTGATGELFF. In nucleotides, the CDR3 is TGTGCCTGGAGCGCCGCCGGGACAGGGGCAACCGGGGAGCTGTTTTTT. This chain joins TRBV30 and TRBJ2-2; 10 bases agree with TRBD1. The CDR3 spans 16 residues. Germline CDR1 and CDR2: GTSNPN and SVGIG (reference sequence). V lost 3 bases and J lost 5; bases outside the gene matches: 9.